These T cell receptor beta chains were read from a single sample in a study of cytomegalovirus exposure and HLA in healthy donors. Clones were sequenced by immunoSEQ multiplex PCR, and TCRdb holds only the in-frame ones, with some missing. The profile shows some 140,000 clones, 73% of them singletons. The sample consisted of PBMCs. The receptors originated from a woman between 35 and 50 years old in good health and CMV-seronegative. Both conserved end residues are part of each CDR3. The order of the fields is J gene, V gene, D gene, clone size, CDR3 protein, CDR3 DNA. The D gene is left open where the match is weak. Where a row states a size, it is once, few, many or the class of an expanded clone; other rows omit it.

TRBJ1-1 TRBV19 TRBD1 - CASSPRQGARNEAFF TGTGCCAGTAGTCCTAGACAGGGGGCACGTAATGAAGCTTTCTTT
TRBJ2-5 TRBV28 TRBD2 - CASSSETSGGAQETQYF TGTGCCAGCAGTTCCGAGACTAGCGGGGGGGCCCAAGAGACCCAGTACTTC
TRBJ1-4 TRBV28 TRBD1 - CASRAKKGAGEKLFF TGTGCCAGCCGAGCCAAAAAGGGGGCAGGGGAAAAACTGTTTTTT
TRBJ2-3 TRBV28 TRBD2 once CASSFRTRGTQYF TGTGCCAGCAGCTTCCGGACTAGGGGTACGCAGTATTTT
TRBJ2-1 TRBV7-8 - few CASSPILGGGSYNEQFF TGTGCCAGCAGCCCTATCTTGGGGGGAGGCTCCTACAATGAGCAGTTCTTC
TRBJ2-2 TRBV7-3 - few CASSPGTGELFF TGTGCCAGCAGCCCAGGGACCGGGGAGCTGTTTTTT
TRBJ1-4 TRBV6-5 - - CASSYSTGGKLFF TGTGCCAGCAGTTACTCTACAGGCGGAAAACTGTTTTTT
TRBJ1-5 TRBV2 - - CASSQRGFSNQPQHF TGTGCCAGCAGCCAAAGGGGGTTTAGCAATCAGCCCCAGCATTTT
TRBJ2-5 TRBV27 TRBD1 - CASTTVPGQALETQYF TGTGCCAGCACTACTGTCCCCGGACAGGCATTAGAGACCCAGTACTTC
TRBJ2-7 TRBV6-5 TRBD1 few CASSYSTGLVPYEQYF TGTGCCAGCAGTTACTCGACAGGGCTCGTTCCCTACGAGCAGTACTTC
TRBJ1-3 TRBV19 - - CASSTYTGTSGNTIYF TGTGCCAGTAGTACCTACACAGGGACCTCTGGAAACACCATATATTTT
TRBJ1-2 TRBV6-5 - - CASSYSRGFGYTF TGTGCCAGCAGTTACTCGAGAGGGTTTGGCTACACCTTC
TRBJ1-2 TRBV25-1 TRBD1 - CASSGRDRGPYGYTF TGTGCCAGCAGCGGACGGGACAGGGGACCCTATGGCTACACCTTC
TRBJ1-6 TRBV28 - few CASRTLTAYNSPLHF TGTGCCAGCAGGACCCTGACAGCCTATAATTCACCCCTCCACTTT
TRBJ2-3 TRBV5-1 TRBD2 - CASRQNSGGVTDTQYF TGCGCCAGCAGACAAAATAGCGGGGGAGTGACAGATACGCAGTATTTT
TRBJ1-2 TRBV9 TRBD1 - CASSTRTGEDNYGYTF TGTGCCAGCAGCACTCGGACAGGGGAAGACAACTATGGCTACACCTTC
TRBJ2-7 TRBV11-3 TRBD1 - CASSLNRGNEQYF TGTGCCAGCAGCTTAAACAGGGGTAACGAGCAGTACTTC
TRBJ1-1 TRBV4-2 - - CASSQGGREAFF TGTGCCAGCAGCCAAGGTGGGCGTGAAGCTTTCTTT
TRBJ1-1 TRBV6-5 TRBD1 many CASRPGGDTEAFF TGTGCCAGCAGGCCAGGGGGAGACACTGAAGCTTTCTTT
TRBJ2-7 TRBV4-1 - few CASSTTDEQYF TGCGCCAGCTCCACCACGGACGAGCAGTACTTC
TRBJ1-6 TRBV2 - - CASSQQGNSPLHF TGTGCCAGCAGTCAACAGGGAAATTCACCCCTCCACTTT
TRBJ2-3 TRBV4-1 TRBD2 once CASSPSSGSQYF TGCGCCAGCAGCCCCTCTAGCGGGTCGCAGTATTTT
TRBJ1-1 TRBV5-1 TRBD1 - CASSLGQGGEAFF TGCGCCAGCAGCTTAGGACAGGGCGGGGAAGCTTTCTTT
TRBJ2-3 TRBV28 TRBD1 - CASSIGTGGTDTQYF TGTGCCAGCAGTATAGGGACAGGGGGCACAGATACGCAGTATTTT
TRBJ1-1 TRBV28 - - CASSRQAAAAFF TGTGCCAGCAGTAGACAGGCGGCTGCGGCTTTCTTT
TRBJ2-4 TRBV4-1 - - CASSQAVAKNIQYF TGCGCCAGCAGCCAAGCAGTAGCCAAAAACATTCAGTACTTC
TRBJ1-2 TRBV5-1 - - CASSLARTDGYTF TGCGCCAGCAGCTTGGCCAGGACAGATGGCTACACCTTC
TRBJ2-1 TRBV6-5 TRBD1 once CASSPNRGNEQFF TGTGCCAGCAGTCCCAACAGGGGGAATGAGCAGTTCTTC
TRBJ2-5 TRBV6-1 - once CASSESRRETQYF TGTGCCAGCAGTGAATCACGGAGAGAGACCCAGTACTTC
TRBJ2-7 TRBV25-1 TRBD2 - CASRRTSGGPYEQYF TGTGCCAGCAGGCGGACTAGCGGGGGTCCCTACGAGCAGTACTTC
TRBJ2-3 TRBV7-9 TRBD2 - CASSSPISSGGHTDTQYF TGTGCCAGCAGCTCGCCAATCTCTAGCGGGGGGCATACAGATACGCAGTATTTT
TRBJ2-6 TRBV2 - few CASSDQGSGANVLTF TGTGCCAGCAGTGACCAGGGTTCTGGGGCCAACGTCCTGACTTTC
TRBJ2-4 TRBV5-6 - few CASSFMGGFDIQYF TGTGCCAGCAGCTTTATGGGGGGTTTTGACATTCAGTACTTC
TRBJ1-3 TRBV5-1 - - CASSQTVSGNTIYF TGCGCCAGCAGCCAAACAGTCTCTGGAAACACCATATATTTT
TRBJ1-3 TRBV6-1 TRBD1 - CASSPRQGPGNTIYF TGTGCCAGCAGTCCCCGACAGGGCCCTGGAAACACCATATATTTT
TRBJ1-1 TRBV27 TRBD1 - CASSPRGGNTEAFF TGTGCCAGCAGCCCGAGAGGGGGCAACACTGAAGCTTTCTTT
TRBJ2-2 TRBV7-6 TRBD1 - CASSFDRGDRTGELFF TGTGCCAGCAGCTTCGACAGGGGCGATCGGACCGGGGAGCTGTTTTTT
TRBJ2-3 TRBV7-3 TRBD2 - CASSLTAGGPRTDTQYF TGTGCCAGCAGCTTAACGGCGGGGGGGCCCCGCACAGATACGCAGTATTTT
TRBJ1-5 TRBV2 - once CASSEEGDSNQPQHF TGTGCCAGCAGTGAAGAGGGGGATAGCAATCAGCCCCAGCATTTT
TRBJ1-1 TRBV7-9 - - CASSTMVRATEAFF TGTGCCAGCAGCACCATGGTGAGGGCCACTGAAGCTTTCTTT
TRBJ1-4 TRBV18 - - CASSHREGTNEKLFF TGTGCCAGCTCTCACAGGGAGGGGACTAATGAAAAACTGTTTTTT
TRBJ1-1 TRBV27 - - CASSLVTGQITEAFF TGTGCCAGCAGTTTAGTGACAGGACAAATCACTGAAGCTTTCTTT
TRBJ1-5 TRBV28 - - CASWTEPNQPQHF TGTGCCAGCTGGACAGAGCCCAATCAGCCCCAGCATTTT
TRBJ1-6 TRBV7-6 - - CASSLVDSPLHF TGTGCCAGCAGCTTAGTAGATTCACCCCTCCACTTT
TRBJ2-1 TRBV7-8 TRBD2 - CASSLVFPTSGGDNEQFF TGTGCCAGCAGCTTAGTTTTTCCAACTAGCGGGGGGGACAATGAGCAGTTCTTC
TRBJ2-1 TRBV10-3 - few CAILKLDLNEQFF TGTGCCATCTTGAAGCTAGACCTCAATGAGCAGTTCTTC
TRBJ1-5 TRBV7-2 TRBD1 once CASSDDRVLNQPQHF TGTGCCAGCAGCGACGACAGGGTATTGAATCAGCCCCAGCATTTT
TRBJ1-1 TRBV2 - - CASSDPVVFRNTEAFF TGTGCCAGCAGTGATCCTGTCGTCTTCAGGAACACTGAAGCTTTCTTT
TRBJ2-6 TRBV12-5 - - CASGFAGSGANVLTF TGTGCTAGTGGTTTTGCGGGCTCTGGGGCCAACGTCCTGACTTTC
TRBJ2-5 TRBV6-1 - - CASSERPGWETQYF TGTGCCAGCAGTGAGAGACCGGGATGGGAGACCCAGTACTTC
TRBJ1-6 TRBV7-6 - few CASSFVGLNSPLHF TGTGCCAGCAGCTTTGTGGGACTTAATTCACCCCTCCACTTT
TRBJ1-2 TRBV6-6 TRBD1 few CASSTRTGNGYTF TGTGCCAGCAGTACTCGGACAGGGAATGGCTACACCTTC
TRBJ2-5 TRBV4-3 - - CASSQTGRETQYF TGCGCCAGCAGCCAGACAGGGAGGGAGACCCAGTACTTC
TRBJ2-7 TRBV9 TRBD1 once CASSVGTGAYEQYF TGTGCCAGCAGCGTCGGGACAGGTGCCTACGAGCAGTACTTC